This record concerns one T cell receptor (beta chain) sequence. This entry comes from a study of blood T cell repertoires in COVID-19. Across the study: The United States, Italy and Spain were the sources of the acute and convalescent COVID-19 samples.

Clones were read by immunoSEQ multiplex PCR, and TCRdb kept only the in-frame ones, dropping some. Among about 37,000 clones listed, 89% were seen once. Between the trimmed V and J ends, which lost 4 bases and 4 bases, there was a span of 20 bases. Germline V gives CDR1 LGHNA, CDR2 YSLEER. CDR3 length equals 17 residues. The V and J genes are TRBV4-3 and TRBJ1-3, with a weak D call TRBD1 (6 bases). The sequence was obtained from a human donor in a cohort sampled during active COVID-19. Material for sequencing was peripheral blood. CDR3 sequence: CASSLDWQGQSGNTIYF. Written as DNA, the CDR3 is TGCGCCAGCAGCCTAGACTGGCAGGGGCAGTCCGGAAACACCATATATTTT.